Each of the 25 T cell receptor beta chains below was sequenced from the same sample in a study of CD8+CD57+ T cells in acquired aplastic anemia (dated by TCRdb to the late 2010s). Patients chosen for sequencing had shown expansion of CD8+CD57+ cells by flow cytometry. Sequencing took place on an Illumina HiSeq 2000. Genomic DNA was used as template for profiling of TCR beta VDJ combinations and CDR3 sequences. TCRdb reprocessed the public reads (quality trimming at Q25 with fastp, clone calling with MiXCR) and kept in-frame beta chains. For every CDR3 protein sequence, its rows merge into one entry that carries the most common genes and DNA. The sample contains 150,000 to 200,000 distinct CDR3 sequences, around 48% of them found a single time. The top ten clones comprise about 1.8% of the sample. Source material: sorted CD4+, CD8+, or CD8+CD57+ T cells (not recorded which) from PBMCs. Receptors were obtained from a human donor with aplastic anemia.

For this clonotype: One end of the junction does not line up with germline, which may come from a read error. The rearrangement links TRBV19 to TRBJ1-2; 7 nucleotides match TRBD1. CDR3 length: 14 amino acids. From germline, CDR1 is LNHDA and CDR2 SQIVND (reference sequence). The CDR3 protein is CAGSPNRGDYGYTF. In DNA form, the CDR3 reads TGTGCCGGTAGCCCTAACAGGGGCGACTATGGCTACACCTTC.

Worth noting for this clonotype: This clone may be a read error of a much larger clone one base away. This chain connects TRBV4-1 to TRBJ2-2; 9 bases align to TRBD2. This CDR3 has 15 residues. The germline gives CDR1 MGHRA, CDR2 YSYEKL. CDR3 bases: TGCGCCAGCACTCTAGCGGGAAACGGTCCCGGGGAGCTGGTTTTT. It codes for CASTLAGNGPGELVF.

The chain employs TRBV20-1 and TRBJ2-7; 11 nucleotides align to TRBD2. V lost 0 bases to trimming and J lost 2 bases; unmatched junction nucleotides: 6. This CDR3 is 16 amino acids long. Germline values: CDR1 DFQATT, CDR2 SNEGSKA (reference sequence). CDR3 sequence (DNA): TGCAGTGCTAGAGATTACCTAGCGGGAGGTCCCTACGAGCAGTACTTC. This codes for CSARDYLAGGPYEQYF.

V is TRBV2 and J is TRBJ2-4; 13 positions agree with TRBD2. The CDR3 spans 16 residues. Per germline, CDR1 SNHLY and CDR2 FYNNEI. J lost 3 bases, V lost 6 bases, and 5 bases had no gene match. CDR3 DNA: TGTGCCAGCAGACCCGGACTAGCGGGAGACAAAAACATTCAGTACTTC. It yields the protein CASRPGLAGDKNIQYF.

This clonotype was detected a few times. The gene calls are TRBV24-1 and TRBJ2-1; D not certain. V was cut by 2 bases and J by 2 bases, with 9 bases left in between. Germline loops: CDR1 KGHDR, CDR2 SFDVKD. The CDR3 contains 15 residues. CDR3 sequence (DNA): TGTGCCACCAGTGATTCCCAGGTCCCCTACAATGAGCAGTTCTTC. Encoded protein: CATSDSQVPYNEQFF.

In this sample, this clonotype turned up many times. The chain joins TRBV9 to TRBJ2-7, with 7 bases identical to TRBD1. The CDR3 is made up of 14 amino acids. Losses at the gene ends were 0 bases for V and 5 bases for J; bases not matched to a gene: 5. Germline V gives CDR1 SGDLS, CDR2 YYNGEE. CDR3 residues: CASSVGQGTHEQYF. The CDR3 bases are TGTGCCAGCAGCGTAGGACAGGGTACCCACGAGCAGTACTTC.

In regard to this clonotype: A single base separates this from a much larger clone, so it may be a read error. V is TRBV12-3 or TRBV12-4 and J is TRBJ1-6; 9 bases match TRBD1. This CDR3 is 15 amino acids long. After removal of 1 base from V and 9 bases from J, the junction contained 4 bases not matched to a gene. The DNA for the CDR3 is TGTGCCAGCAGTTTAGGGACAGGGGCCGCTTCACCCCTCCACTTT. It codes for CASSLGTGAASPLHF.

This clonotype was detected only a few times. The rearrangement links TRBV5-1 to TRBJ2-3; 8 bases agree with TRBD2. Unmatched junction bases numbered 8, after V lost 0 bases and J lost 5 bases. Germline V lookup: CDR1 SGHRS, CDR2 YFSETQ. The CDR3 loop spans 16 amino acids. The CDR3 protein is CASSLDTGGPGDTQYF. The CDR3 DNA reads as TGCGCCAGCAGCTTGGATACGGGAGGGCCAGGAGATACGCAGTATTTT.

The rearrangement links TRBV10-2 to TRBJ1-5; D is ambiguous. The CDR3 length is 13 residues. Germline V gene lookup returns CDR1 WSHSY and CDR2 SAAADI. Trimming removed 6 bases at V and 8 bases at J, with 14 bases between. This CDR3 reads CASSTSVGEPQHF. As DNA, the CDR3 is TGCGCCAGCAGCACATCAGTCGGAGAGCCCCAGCATTTT.

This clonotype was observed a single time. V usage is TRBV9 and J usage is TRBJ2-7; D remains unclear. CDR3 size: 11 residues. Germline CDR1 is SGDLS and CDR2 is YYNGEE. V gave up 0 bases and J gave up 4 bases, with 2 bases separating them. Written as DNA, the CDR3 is TGTGCCAGCAGCGTAGTATACGAGCAGTACTTC. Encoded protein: CASSVVYEQYF.

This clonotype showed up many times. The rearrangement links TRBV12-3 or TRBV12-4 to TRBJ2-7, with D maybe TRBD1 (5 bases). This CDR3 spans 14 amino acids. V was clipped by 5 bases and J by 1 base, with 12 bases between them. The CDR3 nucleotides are TGTGCCAGCAGTCCCAGGAAGGGGTCCTACGAGCAGTACTTC. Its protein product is CASSPRKGSYEQYF.

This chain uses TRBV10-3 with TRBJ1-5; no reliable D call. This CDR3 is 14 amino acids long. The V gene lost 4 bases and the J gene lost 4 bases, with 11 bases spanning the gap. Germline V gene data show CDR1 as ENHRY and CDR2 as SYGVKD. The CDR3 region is CAISVEPTNQPQHF. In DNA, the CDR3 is TGTGCCATCAGTGTGGAACCGACAAATCAGCCCCAGCATTTT.

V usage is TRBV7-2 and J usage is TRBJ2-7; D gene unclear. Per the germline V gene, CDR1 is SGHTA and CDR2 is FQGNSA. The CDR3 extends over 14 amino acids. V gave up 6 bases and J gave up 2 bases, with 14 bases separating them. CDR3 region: CASSVSGLTYEQYF. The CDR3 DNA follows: TGTGCCAGCAGTGTCTCCGGGCTGACCTACGAGCAGTACTTC.

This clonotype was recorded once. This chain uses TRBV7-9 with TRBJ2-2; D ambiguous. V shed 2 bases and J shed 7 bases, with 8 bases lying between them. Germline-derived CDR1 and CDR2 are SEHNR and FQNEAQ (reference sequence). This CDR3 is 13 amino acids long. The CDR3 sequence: CASSLRASGELFF. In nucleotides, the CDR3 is TGTGCCAGCAGCTTAAGGGCTAGCGGGGAGCTGTTTTTT.

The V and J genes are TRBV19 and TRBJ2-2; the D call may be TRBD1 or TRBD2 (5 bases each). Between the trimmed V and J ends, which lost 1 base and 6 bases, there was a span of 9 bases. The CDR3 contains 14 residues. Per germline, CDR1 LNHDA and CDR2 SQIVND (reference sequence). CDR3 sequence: CASSIGMGAGELFF. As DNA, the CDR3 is TGTGCCAGTAGTATAGGCATGGGGGCCGGGGAGCTGTTTTTT.

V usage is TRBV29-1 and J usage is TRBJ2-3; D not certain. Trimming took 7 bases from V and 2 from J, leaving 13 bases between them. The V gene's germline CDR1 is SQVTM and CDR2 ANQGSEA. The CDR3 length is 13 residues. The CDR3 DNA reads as TGCAGCGCCACGGCGGCGGCCACAGATACGCAGTATTTT. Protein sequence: CSATAAATDTQYF.

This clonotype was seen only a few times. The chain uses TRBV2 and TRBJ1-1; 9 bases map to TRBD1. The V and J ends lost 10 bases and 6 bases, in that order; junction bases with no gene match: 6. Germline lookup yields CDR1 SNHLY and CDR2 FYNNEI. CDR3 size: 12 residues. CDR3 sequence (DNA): TGTGCCAAGGACAGGGGTCGTTCTGAAGCTTTCTTT. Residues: CAKDRGRSEAFF.

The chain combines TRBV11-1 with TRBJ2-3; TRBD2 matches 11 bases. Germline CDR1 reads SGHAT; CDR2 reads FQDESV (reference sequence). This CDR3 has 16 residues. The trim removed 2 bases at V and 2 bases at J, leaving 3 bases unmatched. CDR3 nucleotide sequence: TGTGCCAGCAGCTTACTGACTAGCGGGATCACAGATACGCAGTATTTT. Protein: CASSLLTSGITDTQYF.

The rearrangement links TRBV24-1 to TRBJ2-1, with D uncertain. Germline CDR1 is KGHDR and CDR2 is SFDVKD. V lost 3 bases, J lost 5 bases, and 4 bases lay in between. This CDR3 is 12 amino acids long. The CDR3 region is CATSDRDNEQFF. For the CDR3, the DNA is TGTGCCACCAGTGATCGGGACAATGAGCAGTTCTTC.

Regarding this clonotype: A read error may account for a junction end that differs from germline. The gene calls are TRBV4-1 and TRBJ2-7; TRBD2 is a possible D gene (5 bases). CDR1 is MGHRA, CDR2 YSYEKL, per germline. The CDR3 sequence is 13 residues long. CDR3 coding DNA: TGCGCCAGCAGCCCCGCGGGTTCTCGGAGGCTTCACTTC. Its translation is CASSPAGSRRLHF.

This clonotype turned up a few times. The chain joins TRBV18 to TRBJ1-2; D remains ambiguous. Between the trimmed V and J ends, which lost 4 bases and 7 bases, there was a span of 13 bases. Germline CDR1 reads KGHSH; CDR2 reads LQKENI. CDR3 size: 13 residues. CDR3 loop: CASSLLDEGGYTF. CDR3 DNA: TGTGCCAGCTCACTCTTGGACGAAGGTGGCTACACCTTC.

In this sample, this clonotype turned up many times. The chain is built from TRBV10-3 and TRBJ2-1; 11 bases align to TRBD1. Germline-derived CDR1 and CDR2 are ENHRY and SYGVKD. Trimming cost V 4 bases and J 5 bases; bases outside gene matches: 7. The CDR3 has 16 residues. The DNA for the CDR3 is TGTGCCATCAGTGTTTCCCCGGGACAGGGGGACAATGAGCAGTTCTTC. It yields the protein CAISVSPGQGDNEQFF.

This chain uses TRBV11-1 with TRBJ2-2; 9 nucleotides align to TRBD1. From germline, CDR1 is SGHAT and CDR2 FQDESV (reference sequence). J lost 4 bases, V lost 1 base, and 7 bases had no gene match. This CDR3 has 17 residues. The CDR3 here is CASSLVGTGSLTGELFF. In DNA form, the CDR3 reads TGTGCCAGCAGCTTAGTAGGGACAGGGAGCCTCACCGGGGAGCTGTTTTTT.

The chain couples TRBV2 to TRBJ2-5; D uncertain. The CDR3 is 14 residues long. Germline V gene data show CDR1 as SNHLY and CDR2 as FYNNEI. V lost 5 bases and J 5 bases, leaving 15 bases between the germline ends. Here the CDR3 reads CASSKTGLVETQYF. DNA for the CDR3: TGTGCCAGCAGTAAAACTGGCCTGGTGGAGACCCAGTACTTC.

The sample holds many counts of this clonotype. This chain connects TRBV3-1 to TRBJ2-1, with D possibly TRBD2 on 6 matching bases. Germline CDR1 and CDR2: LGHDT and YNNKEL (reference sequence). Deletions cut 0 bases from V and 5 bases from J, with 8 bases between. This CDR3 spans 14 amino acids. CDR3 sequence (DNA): TGTGCCAGCAGCCAAGACGGGAGAAACAATGAGCAGTTCTTC. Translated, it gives CASSQDGRNNEQFF.